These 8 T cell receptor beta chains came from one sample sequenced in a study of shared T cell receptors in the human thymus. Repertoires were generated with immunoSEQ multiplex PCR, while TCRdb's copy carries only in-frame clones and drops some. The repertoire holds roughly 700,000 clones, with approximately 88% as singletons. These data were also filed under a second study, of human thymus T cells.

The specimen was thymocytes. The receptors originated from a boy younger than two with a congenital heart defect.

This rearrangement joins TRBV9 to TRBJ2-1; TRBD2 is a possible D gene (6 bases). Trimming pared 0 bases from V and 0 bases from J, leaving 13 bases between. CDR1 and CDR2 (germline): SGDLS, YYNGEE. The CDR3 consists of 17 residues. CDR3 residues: CASSVGRRDHSYNEQFF. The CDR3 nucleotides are TGTGCCAGCAGCGTAGGTCGGCGGGACCACTCCTACAATGAGCAGTTCTTC.

DNA for the CDR3: TGTGCCACCCGGACGGACTATAGCAATCAGCCCCAGCATTTT. Translating it yields CATRTDYSNQPQHF. The J gene is TRBJ1-5, the V gene TRBV27, with no clear D. Trimming took off 10 bases at V and 0 bases at J, with 13 bases between the two ends. The CDR3 is 14 residues long. Looked up from germline, CDR1 is MNHEY and CDR2 is SMNVEV (reference sequence).

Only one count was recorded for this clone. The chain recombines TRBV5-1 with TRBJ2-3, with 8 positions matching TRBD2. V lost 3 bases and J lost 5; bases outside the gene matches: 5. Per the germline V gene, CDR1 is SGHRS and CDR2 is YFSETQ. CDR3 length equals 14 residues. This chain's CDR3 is CASSSGGTKDTQYF. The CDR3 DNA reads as TGCGCCAGCAGCTCGGGAGGGACGAAAGATACGCAGTATTTT.

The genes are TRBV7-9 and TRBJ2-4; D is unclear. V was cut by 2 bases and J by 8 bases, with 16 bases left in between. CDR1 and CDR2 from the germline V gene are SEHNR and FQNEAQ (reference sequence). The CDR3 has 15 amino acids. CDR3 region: CASSLLPRDMDIQYF. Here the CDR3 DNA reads TGTGCCAGCAGCTTACTACCCCGAGACATGGACATTCAGTACTTC. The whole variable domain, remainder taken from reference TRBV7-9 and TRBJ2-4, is DTGVSQNPRHKITKRGQNVTFRCDPISEHNRLYWYRQTLGQGPEFLTYFQNEAQLEKSRLLSDRFSAERPKGSFSTLEIQRTEQGDSAMYLCASSLLPRDMDIQYFGAGTRLSVL.

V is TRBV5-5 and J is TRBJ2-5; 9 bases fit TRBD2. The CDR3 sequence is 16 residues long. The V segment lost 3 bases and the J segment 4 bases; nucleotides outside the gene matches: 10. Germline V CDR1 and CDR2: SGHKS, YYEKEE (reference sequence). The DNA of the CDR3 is TGTGCCAGCAGCTCCCTCCTAGCGGGAAACGGAGAGACCCAGTACTTC. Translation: CASSSLLAGNGETQYF.

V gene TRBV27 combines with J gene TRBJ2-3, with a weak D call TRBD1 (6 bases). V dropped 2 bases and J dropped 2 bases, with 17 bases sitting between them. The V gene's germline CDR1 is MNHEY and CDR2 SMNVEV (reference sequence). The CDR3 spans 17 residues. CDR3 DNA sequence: TGTGCCAGCAGTTTAGGGGGCAGACGTCCCCACACAGATACGCAGTATTTT. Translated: CASSLGGRRPHTDTQYF.

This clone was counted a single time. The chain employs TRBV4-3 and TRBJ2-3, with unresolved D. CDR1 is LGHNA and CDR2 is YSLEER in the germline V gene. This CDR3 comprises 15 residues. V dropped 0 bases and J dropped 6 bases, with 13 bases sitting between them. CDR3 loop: CASSQDWPHGDTQYF. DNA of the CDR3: TGCGCCAGCAGCCAAGATTGGCCTCACGGGGATACGCAGTATTTT.

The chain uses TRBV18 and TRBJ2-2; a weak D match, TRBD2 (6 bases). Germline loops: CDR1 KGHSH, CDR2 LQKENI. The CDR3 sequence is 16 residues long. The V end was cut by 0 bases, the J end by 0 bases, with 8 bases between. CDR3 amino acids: CASSPPGLANTGELFF. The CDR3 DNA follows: TGTGCCAGCTCACCACCGGGACTCGCGAACACCGGGGAGCTGTTTTTT.